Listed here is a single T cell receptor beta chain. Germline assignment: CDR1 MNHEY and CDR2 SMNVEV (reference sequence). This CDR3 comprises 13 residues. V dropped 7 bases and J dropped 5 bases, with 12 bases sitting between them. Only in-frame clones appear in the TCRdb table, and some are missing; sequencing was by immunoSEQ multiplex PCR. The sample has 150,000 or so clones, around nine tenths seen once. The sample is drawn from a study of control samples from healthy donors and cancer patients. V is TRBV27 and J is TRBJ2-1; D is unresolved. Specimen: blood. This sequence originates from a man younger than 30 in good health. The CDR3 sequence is CASTTGLHNEQFF. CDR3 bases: TGTGCCAGCACCACCGGGCTCCACAATGAGCAGTTCTTC.